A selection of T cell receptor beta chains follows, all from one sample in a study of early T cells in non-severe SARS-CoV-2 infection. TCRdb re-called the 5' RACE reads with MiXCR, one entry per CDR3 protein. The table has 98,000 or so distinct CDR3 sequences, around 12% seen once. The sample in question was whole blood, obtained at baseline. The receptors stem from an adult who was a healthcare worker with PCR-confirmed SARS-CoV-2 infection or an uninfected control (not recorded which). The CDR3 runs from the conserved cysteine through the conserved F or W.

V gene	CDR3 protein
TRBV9	CASSVGQGVNQPQHF
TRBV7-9	CASSPTLARETQYF
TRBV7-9	CASSPNGFPGEKLFF
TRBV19	CASSIEGTGYNEQFF
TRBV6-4	CASSEHLNTEAFF
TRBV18	CASSPPSGTGELFF
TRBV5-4	CASSPGRLQETQYF
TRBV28	CASSARLPEAFF
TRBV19	CASSIGVTTEAFF
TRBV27	CASSFSGRNEQYF
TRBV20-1	CSARDGRNTEAFF
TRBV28	CASSLVANYGYTF
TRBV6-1	CASSFSGGNEQFF
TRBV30	CAWSVQAGLAARGLFF
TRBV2	CASGPAGTGVNEQYF
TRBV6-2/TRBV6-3	CASSPLPYNEQFF
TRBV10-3	CAITGGSSYEQYF
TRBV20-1	CSAALVEHTQYF
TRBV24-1	CATSDWGTDAYGYTF
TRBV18	CASSPITGATDTQYF
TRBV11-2	CASSLAALETQYF
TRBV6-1	CASRVIQSSYNSPLHF
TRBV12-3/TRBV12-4	CASSSRSVFYGYTF
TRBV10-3	CAIGRLAVGVAEQFF
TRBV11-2	CASSRARQGLTGELFF
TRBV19	CATQDVNTGELFF
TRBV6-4	CASTQSLNTGELFF
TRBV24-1	CATSGLAGLTDTQYF
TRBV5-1	CASSSRRRTEAFF
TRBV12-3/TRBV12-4	CASTLHGGYEQYF
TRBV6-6	CASSRDLTGANVLTF
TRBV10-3	CAISEEGQGTYEQYF
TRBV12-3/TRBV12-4	CASSSGLAGTQYF
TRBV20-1	CSARHPGRAFTDTQYF
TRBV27	CASSLAGTGASGANVLTF
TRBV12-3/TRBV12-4	CASRRQGLGEQYF
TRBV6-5	CASSYHVLGNTEAFF
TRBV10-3	CAISERTEISGNTIYF
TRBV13	CASSFQEGDTQYF
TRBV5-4	CASSLDLAGSYNEQFF
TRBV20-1	CSARLADNHEQYF
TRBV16	CASSQGQPVNEQFF
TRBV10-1	CARRTANTEAFF
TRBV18	CASSPTGTTLYGYTF
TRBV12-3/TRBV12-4	CASSPDGQSSYNEQFF
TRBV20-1	CSARVQRTGFTDTQYF
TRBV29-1	CSVGGNYGYTF
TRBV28	CASSPHRSPGNTIYF
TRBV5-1	CASSLSPGPRAGTNEKLFF
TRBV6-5	CASSYVRIGQGNPRNQPQHF
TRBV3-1	CASSPRDSDLPKNIQYF
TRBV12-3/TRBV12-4	CASSFGAGYSYNEQFF
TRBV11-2	CASSPVLQGSDTQYF